These 31 T cell receptor beta chains were sequenced from one sample in a study of beta chain features in type 1 diabetes. cDNA synthesis used the whole RNA isolate, giving expressed TCRB sequences. Profiling relied on immunoSEQ multiplex PCR, and the TCRdb table lists in-frame clones only, not all of them. The sample holds 200,000 to 250,000 clones, over 65% seen once. Sequencing used naive CD4+ T cells from blood. These receptors were collected from a man under 40 in good health.

This clone was recorded a few times. This sequence joins TRBV30 and TRBJ2-1, with D perhaps matching TRBD2 (5 bases). The germline V gene encodes CDR1 GTSNPN and CDR2 SVGIG (reference sequence). The V gene lost 4 bases and the J gene lost 9 bases, with 10 bases spanning the gap. This CDR3 contains 11 residues. CDR3 residues: CAWTREFEQFF. Written as DNA, the CDR3 is TGTGCCTGGACTCGGGAATTTGAGCAGTTCTTC.

The rearrangement uses TRBV29-1 and TRBJ2-5; D is possibly TRBD1 or TRBD2 (5 bases each). Germline-derived CDR1 and CDR2 are SQVTM and ANQGSEA. Trimming shortened V by 0 bases and J by 2 bases, and 7 bases separated the two germline ends. This CDR3 has 13 residues. CDR3 DNA sequence: TGCAGCGTTGAAGAGGGACGGCAAGAGACCCAGTACTTC. It is translated as CSVEEGRQETQYF.

This sequence joins TRBV11-3 and TRBJ2-1, with D uncertain. Germline V CDR1 and CDR2: SGHNT, YENEEA. This CDR3 contains 15 residues. V was pared by 3 bases and J by 6 bases, with 15 bases between. The CDR3 bases are TGTGCCAGCAGCTTGGGTACCAGAGCACCCAATGAGCAGTTCTTC. It yields the protein CASSLGTRAPNEQFF.

This clone was detected a few times. The chain combines TRBV30 with TRBJ1-6, with D possibly matching TRBD1 (5 bases). V was trimmed by 2 bases and J by 10 bases, leaving 15 bases between them. The germline V gene encodes CDR1 GTSNPN and CDR2 SVGIG (reference sequence). The CDR3 totals 14 residues. The CDR3 loop is CAWSKGSRVSPLHF. In DNA form, the CDR3 reads TGTGCCTGGAGTAAGGGCAGCAGGGTATCACCCCTCCACTTT.

In its sample, this clone was seen once. This sequence may be a read error, since a much larger clone differs from it by one base. This chain connects TRBV5-6 to TRBJ2-3; D remains ambiguous. The V end lost 4 bases, the J end lost 2 bases, and 2 bases lay between the germline ends. This CDR3 has 11 amino acids. Germline CDR1 SGHDT, CDR2 YYEEEE. The CDR3 loop reads CASSITDTQYF. The DNA for the CDR3 is TGTGCCAGCAGCATCACAGATACGCAGTATTTT. The whole variable domain, filled in from reference TRBV5-6 and TRBJ2-3, reads DAGVTQSPTHLIKTRGQQVTLRCSPKSGHDTVSWYQQALGQGPQFIFQYYEEEERQRGNFPDRFSGHQFPNYSSELNVNALLLGDSALYLCASSITDTQYFGPGTRLTVL.

This clone was counted a single time. The chain couples TRBV9 to TRBJ2-7; D not resolved. The V gene lost 0 bases and the J gene lost 6 bases, with 16 bases spanning the gap. The length of the CDR3 is 15 residues. Germline assignment: CDR1 SGDLS and CDR2 YYNGEE. The CDR3, as DNA: TGTGCCAGCAGCGTAGATCCGGCTAGACTCCTCGAGCAGTACTTC. This gives the protein CASSVDPARLLEQYF.

The gene calls are TRBV29-1 and TRBJ2-7, with 13 positions matching TRBD2. The CDR3 extends over 13 amino acids. In germline, CDR1 is SQVTM, CDR2 ANQGSEA. J lost 4 bases, V lost 7 bases, and 4 bases had no gene match. The CDR3 spells CSAKGLAGYEQYF. The CDR3 bases are TGCAGCGCCAAGGGACTAGCGGGATACGAGCAGTACTTC.

This chain joins TRBV19 and TRBJ2-7; 11 bases map to TRBD1. The V gene's germline CDR1 is LNHDA and CDR2 SQIVND (reference sequence). V gave up 5 bases and J gave up 6 bases; unmatched junction bases: 9. There are 15 residues in the CDR3. The CDR3 reads CASSYRDRGTSEQYF. The CDR3 DNA is TGTGCCAGTAGTTACCGGGACAGGGGGACGAGCGAGCAGTACTTC. The variable domain in full, completed from reference TRBV19 and TRBJ2-7, reads DGGITQSPKYLFRKEGQNVTLSCEQNLNHDAMYWYRQDPGQGLRLIYYSQIVNDFQKGDIAEGYSVSREKKESFPLTVTSAQKNPTAFYLCASSYRDRGTSEQYFGPGTRLTVT.

The chain employs TRBV7-2 and TRBJ2-1; 8 bases align to TRBD2. Germline CDR1 SGHTA, CDR2 FQGNSA. The CDR3 spans 14 residues. The V gene end was trimmed by 5 bases and the J gene end by 8 bases; junction bases not matched to a gene: 8. CDR3 sequence (DNA): TGTGCCAGCAGCCCGTCGGGCGGGAGGTATGAGCAGTTCTTC. Translating it yields CASSPSGGRYEQFF.

This clone came up a few times. The chain has TRBV30 and TRBJ2-2, with D possibly matching TRBD2 (5 bases). The V end lost 1 base, the J end lost 7 bases, and 16 bases lay between the germline ends. The CDR3 contains 15 residues. Germline values: CDR1 GTSNPN, CDR2 SVGIG (reference sequence). The DNA of the CDR3 is TGTGCCTGGAGTGCCATTACTAGTTCTGGCGGGGAGCTGTTTTTT. Encoded protein: CAWSAITSSGGELFF.

The chain combines TRBV5-1 with TRBJ2-7; 9 bases align to TRBD1. CDR1 is SGHRS, CDR2 YFSETQ, per germline. This CDR3 is built from 14 residues. V trimming: 0 bases; J trimming: 7 bases; junction bases outside the gene matches: 5. CDR3 bases: TGCGCCAGCAGCTTGGGGACAGGGGTTTGGGAGCAGTACTTC. This translates into CASSLGTGVWEQYF. Supplemented by reference TRBV5-1 and TRBJ2-7, the full variable domain reads KAGVTQTPRYLIKTRGQQVTLSCSPISGHRSVSWYQQTPGQGLQFLFEYFSETQRNKGNFPGRFSGRQFSNSRSEMNVSTLELGDSALYLCASSLGTGVWEQYFGPGTRLTVT.

The CDR3 loop is CAWRHSGRETQYF. The CDR3 DNA follows: TGTGCCTGGAGACATTCGGGCCGAGAGACCCAGTACTTC. This chain connects TRBV30 to TRBJ2-5; D gene ambiguous. Per the germline V gene, CDR1 is GTSNPN and CDR2 is SVGIG (reference sequence). The V gene lost 3 bases and the J gene lost 4 bases, with 12 bases spanning the gap. The CDR3 length is 13 residues.

The chain uses TRBV15 and TRBJ2-5; a weak D match, TRBD2 (6 bases). The length of the CDR3 is 16 residues. V was clipped by 0 bases and J by 1 base, with 12 bases between them. From germline, CDR1 is LNHNV and CDR2 YYDKDF (reference sequence). CDR3 DNA sequence: TGTGCCACCAGCAGAGATCTCGGGAGCTTCCAAGAGACCCAGTACTTC. Protein: CATSRDLGSFQETQYF.

The chain employs TRBV5-4 and TRBJ2-3, with 11 nucleotides matching TRBD1. The CDR3 consists of 15 residues. J was trimmed by 5 bases and V by 4 bases; bases with no gene match: 6. The germline V gene has CDR1 SGHNT and CDR2 YYREEE (reference sequence). The CDR3 reads CASSTPGTGGDTQYF. CDR3 in DNA: TGTGCCAGCAGCACACCCGGGACAGGGGGAGATACGCAGTATTTT.

V is TRBV29-1 and J is TRBJ2-7; D perhaps matches TRBD2 (5 bases). From germline, CDR1 is SQVTM and CDR2 ANQGSEA. The CDR3 runs 12 residues. V was cut by 3 bases and J by 6 bases, with 12 bases left in between. CDR3 sequence: CSVDGTGFEQYF. The CDR3 DNA is TGCAGCGTTGATGGAACGGGATTCGAGCAGTACTTC.

This chain uses TRBV29-1 with TRBJ1-5, with TRBD1 as a possible D gene (6 bases). Germline V gene sequence: CDR1 SQVTM, CDR2 ANQGSEA. V was trimmed by 6 bases and J by 6 bases, leaving 15 bases between them. The CDR3 extends over 13 amino acids. The CDR3 loop is CSVRDTNGQPQHF. The CDR3 DNA reads TGCAGCGTCCGGGACACCAACGGTCAGCCCCAGCATTTT.

The chain couples TRBV2 to TRBJ2-1; 8 bases are a match to TRBD1. The CDR3 runs 15 residues. V lost 6 bases to trimming and J lost 3 bases; unmatched junction nucleotides: 7. CDR1 is SNHLY, CDR2 FYNNEI, per germline. This CDR3 is CASSGQGGIYNEQFF. CDR3 in DNA: TGTGCCAGCAGCGGACAGGGCGGGATCTACAATGAGCAGTTCTTC.

This clone was counted only a few times. CDR3 sequence reads: CASSRPGVAGVYEQYF. The CDR3, as DNA: TGTGCCAGCAGCCGCCCGGGAGTAGCGGGAGTATACGAGCAGTACTTC. The chain joins TRBV11-2 to TRBJ2-7; 9 positions match TRBD2. Germline CDR1 SGHAT, CDR2 FQNNGV. The CDR3 sequence is 16 residues long. The ends lost 5 bases at V and 4 bases at J; junction bases unmatched: 12.

In nucleotides, the CDR3 is TGTGCCTGGACCCAGGACGTGGCCCACGAGCAGTACTTC. Translating it yields CAWTQDVAHEQYF. V usage is TRBV30 and J usage is TRBJ2-7; D is unclear. This CDR3 spans 13 amino acids. The germline V and J ends were trimmed by 4 bases and 5 bases, with 15 bases remaining between them. CDR1 and CDR2 from the germline V gene are GTSNPN and SVGIG (reference sequence).

The CDR3 reads CSASYEQYF. CDR3 nucleotides: TGCAGCGCGAGCTACGAGCAGTACTTC. This rearrangement joins TRBV20-1 to TRBJ2-7; D not certain. The germline V gene has CDR1 DFQATT and CDR2 SNEGSKA (reference sequence). This CDR3 has 9 residues.

The chain combines TRBV12-5 with TRBJ2-7; D possibly uses TRBD1 or TRBD2 (6 bases each). The V end was cut by 0 bases, the J end by 9 bases, with 9 bases between. The CDR3 extends over 12 amino acids. Germline CDR1 and CDR2: LGHNT and FRNRAP. The CDR3 coding sequence is TGTGCTAGTGGTTTGGTACAGGGAGGGCAGTACTTC. The encoded protein is CASGLVQGGQYF.

This sequence joins TRBV7-9 and TRBJ2-1, with TRBD1 matching 9 bases. Trimming removed 8 bases from V and 5 bases from J; junction bases left unmatched: 10. Germline V CDR1 and CDR2: SEHNR, FQNEAQ (reference sequence). The CDR3 consists of 15 residues. This CDR3 is CASGARTGDNNEQFF. The CDR3 nucleotides are TGTGCCAGCGGCGCGAGGACAGGGGACAACAATGAGCAGTTCTTC. The full variable domain, in which reference TRBV7-9 and TRBJ2-1 provide the parts outside the CDR3, is DTGVSQNPRHKITKRGQNVTFRCDPISEHNRLYWYRQTLGQGPEFLTYFQNEAQLEKSRLLSDRFSAERPKGSFSTLEIQRTEQGDSAMYLCASGARTGDNNEQFFGPGTRLTVL.

The chain combines TRBV30 with TRBJ1-2, with D uncertain. There are 13 residues in the CDR3. Per germline, CDR1 GTSNPN and CDR2 SVGIG (reference sequence). The V gene lost 3 bases and the J gene lost 0 bases, with 8 bases spanning the gap. The CDR3 coding sequence is TGTGCCTGGAGCGGCAGAGCTAACTATGGCTACACCTTC. Translated: CAWSGRANYGYTF.

This chain joins TRBV4-1 and TRBJ2-5; possibly TRBD1 or TRBD2 for D (6 bases each). This CDR3 contains 18 residues. Germline values: CDR1 MGHRA, CDR2 YSYEKL. V gave up 0 bases and J gave up 5 bases, with 22 bases separating them. The CDR3 loop reads CASSQDGGLPSLVETQYF. CDR3 coding DNA: TGCGCCAGCAGCCAAGATGGGGGGCTACCCAGCTTGGTGGAGACCCAGTACTTC.

This sequence joins TRBV10-3 and TRBJ1-6; perhaps TRBD1 as D (6 bases). V was pared by 4 bases and J by 7 bases, with 17 bases between. CDR1 is ENHRY, CDR2 SYGVKD, per germline. The CDR3 is made up of 16 amino acids. The CDR3 coding sequence is TGTGCCATCAGTGCGGGTGAAGGACAGATCAATTCACCCCTCCACTTT. Amino acid sequence: CAISAGEGQINSPLHF.

Notes on this clone: Different DNA sequences within this sample yield the same CDR3. This sequence joins TRBV29-1 and TRBJ1-1; unclear D gene. Germline CDR1 SQVTM, CDR2 ANQGSEA. Trimming removed 6 bases at V and 1 base at J, with 6 bases between. This CDR3 contains 11 residues. The CDR3 nucleotides read TGCAGCGTGGACGGGAACACTGAAGCTTTCTTT. The encoded protein is CSVDGNTEAFF.

This clone was recorded a few times. The rearrangement joins TRBV29-1 to TRBJ2-5; 8 bases match TRBD1. This CDR3 comprises 12 residues. CDR1 is SQVTM, CDR2 ANQGSEA, per germline. V lost 6 bases and J lost 3; bases outside the gene matches: 3. CDR3 protein: CSVTTGEETQYF. The CDR3 coding sequence is TGCAGCGTGACGACAGGGGAAGAGACCCAGTACTTC.

The chain carries TRBV9 and TRBJ2-5; D is perhaps TRBD2 (5 bases). V was shortened by 3 bases and J by 5 bases, with 5 bases between the two germline ends. The V gene's germline CDR1 is SGDLS and CDR2 YYNGEE. CDR3 size: 11 residues. The CDR3 DNA sequence: TGTGCCAGCAGCGGCGGGGAGACCCAGTACTTC. Translated: CASSGGETQYF.

This chain connects TRBV7-2 to TRBJ1-2; D is possibly TRBD1 (5 bases). Trimming shortened V by 5 bases and J by 2 bases, and 9 bases separated the two germline ends. The CDR3 extends over 13 amino acids. Germline lookup yields CDR1 SGHTA and CDR2 FQGNSA. DNA for the CDR3: TGTGCCAGCAGCCCCCGACAGAACTATGGCTACACCTTC. Its protein product is CASSPRQNYGYTF.

J is TRBJ1-5 and V is TRBV29-1, with a tentative D call TRBD1 (5 bases). V was pared by 4 bases and J by 4 bases, with 8 bases between. The germline V gene encodes CDR1 SQVTM and CDR2 ANQGSEA. CDR3 length: 12 amino acids. CDR3 sequence (DNA): TGCAGCGTTGGGGGACCTAATCAGCCCCAGCATTTT. Amino acid sequence: CSVGGPNQPQHF.

V usage is TRBV29-1 and J usage is TRBJ2-5, with D possibly TRBD2 on 6 matching bases. V gave up 7 bases and J gave up 5 bases, with 14 bases separating them. In germline, CDR1 is SQVTM, CDR2 ANQGSEA. The CDR3 extends over 12 amino acids. This CDR3 is CSGEPGGETQYF. Written as DNA, the CDR3 is TGCAGCGGAGAGCCCGGAGGGGAGACCCAGTACTTC.